The source of this TCR beta chain is a study of response to subunit inactivated influenza vaccine. This clonotype was counted a few times. Antigen unknown. The V segment lost 6 bases and the J segment 5 bases; nucleotides outside the gene matches: 6. This CDR3 comprises 13 residues. CDR1 and CDR2 (germline): LNHDA, SQIVND (reference sequence). Findings of the study overall: It was suggested by the authors that few new T cells are recruited by each seasonal influenza vaccination.

Via MiXCR, TCRdb re-called the RT-PCR reads, giving one row per CDR3 protein. The sample lists more than 150,000 distinct CDR3 sequences, around 9% seen once, with roughly a tenth in the top ten. The TCR originated in a man aged 45 to 65 who received an inactivated influenza vaccine. The sample consisted of non-naive T cells sorted from PBMCs, taken on the day of vaccination. The chain employs TRBV19 and TRBJ1-1; 7 bases line up with TRBD1. The CDR3 region is CASSQTGWTEAFF. Here the CDR3 DNA reads TGTGCCAGTAGCCAGACAGGGTGGACTGAAGCTTTCTTT.